This T cell receptor beta chain was sequenced for a study of shared clonotypes between healthy human individuals. Study-wide results and limits: In general, naive subsets displayed greater estimated richness than memory subsets did. The study sampled only blood, and tissue repertoires likely differ.

Negatively enriched CD4+ T cells were divided by CD45RA into naive and memory. With respect to this clone: Its antigen is still unknown. At the DNA level, this CDR3 is encoded by other sequences in the same sample as well.

Sequencing was performed with immunoSEQ multiplex PCR; in TCRdb, only in-frame clones are kept and a portion is missing. The sample lists more than 2,000,000 clones, approximately 95% occurring once. This TCR was sampled from a man between 18 and 29 years old in good health. Some clones in this sample may be carry-over from other donors' samples. Material for sequencing was naive CD4+ T cells from PBMCs. Regarding subset: CD45RA+ positively selected.

CDR3 DNA: TGTGCCAGCCGCCAAGGACTAGCCAAAAACATTCAGTACTTC. Translated, it gives CASRQGLAKNIQYF. The chain couples TRBV27 to TRBJ2-4, with D possibly being TRBD2 (5 bases). Per the germline V gene, CDR1 is MNHEY and CDR2 is SMNVEV (reference sequence). Deletions cut 8 bases from V and 0 bases from J, with 11 bases between. The CDR3 runs to 14 residues.